This T cell receptor beta chain originates from a study of shared clonotypes between healthy human individuals. Overall study: A donor's plate count was three for CD4 naive and three for CD4 memory; CD8 naive had two and CD8 memory one.

The method was immunoSEQ multiplex PCR; TCRdb's version includes in-frame clones alone and lacks a portion of them. The sample yields more than 2 million clones, 90% to 96% seen once. Donors comprised healthy HIV-negative adults lacking recent acute infections or vaccinations. Only Caucasian adults living in Nashville, Tennessee made up the donor group. V was clipped by 7 bases and J by 2 bases, with 17 bases between them. The germline V gene has CDR1 MNHNS and CDR2 SASEGT. The CDR3 totals 15 residues. The sample comprised naive CD4+ T cells sorted from blood. The sample's subset: CD45RA+ positively selected. This sequence joins TRBV6-1 and TRBJ1-2; D might be TRBD1 (6 bases). This TCR derives from a man younger than 35 in good health. The CDR3 DNA reads TGTGCCAGCACCCGGGGGCAGGCTGAGAACTATGGCTACACCTTC. Protein sequence: CASTRGQAENYGYTF.